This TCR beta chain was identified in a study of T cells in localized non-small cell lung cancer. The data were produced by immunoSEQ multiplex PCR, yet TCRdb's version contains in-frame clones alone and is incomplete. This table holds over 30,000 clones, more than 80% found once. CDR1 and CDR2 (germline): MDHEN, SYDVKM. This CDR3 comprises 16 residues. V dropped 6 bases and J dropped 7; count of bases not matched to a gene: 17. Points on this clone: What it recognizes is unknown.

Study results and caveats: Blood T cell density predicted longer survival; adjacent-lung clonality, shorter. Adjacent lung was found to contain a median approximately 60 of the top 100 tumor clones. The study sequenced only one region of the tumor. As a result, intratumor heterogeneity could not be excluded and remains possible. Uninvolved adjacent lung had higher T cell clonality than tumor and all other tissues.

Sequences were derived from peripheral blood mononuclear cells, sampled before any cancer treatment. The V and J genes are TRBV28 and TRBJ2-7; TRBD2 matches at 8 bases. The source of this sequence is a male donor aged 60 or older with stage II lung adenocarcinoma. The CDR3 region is CASSILSGIGYREQYF. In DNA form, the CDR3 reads TGTGCCAGCAGCATCCTTAGCGGGATTGGTTACCGGGAGCAGTACTTC. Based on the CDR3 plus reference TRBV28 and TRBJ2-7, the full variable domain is DVKVTQSSRYLVKRTGEKVFLECVQDMDHENMFWYRQDPGLGLRLIYFSYDVKMKEKGDIPEGYSVSREKKERFSLILESASTNQTSMYLCASSILSGIGYREQYFGPGTRLTVT.